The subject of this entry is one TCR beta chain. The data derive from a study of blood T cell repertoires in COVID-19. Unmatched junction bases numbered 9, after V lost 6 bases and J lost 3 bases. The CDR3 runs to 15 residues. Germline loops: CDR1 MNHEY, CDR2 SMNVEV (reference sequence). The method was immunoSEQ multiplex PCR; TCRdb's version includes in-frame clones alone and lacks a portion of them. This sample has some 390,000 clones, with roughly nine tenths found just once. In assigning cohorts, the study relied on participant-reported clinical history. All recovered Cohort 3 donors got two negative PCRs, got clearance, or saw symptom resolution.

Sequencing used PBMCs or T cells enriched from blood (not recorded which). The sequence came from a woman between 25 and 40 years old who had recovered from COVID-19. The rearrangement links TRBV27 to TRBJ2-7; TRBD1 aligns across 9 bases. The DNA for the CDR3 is TGTGCCAGCAGAATATCACAGGGGGCGAACTACGAGCAGTACTTC. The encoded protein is CASRISQGANYEQYF.